The sequence of this T cell receptor (beta chain) was determined in a study of neurological immune-mediated disorders. Findings and limits, study-wide: According to phylogenetic grouping, one related-CDR3 cluster, a possible signature, contained the repertoires of 18 of 34 multiple sclerosis patients.

This clonotype was seen ten or more times. As yet, its antigen is unknown. The CDR3 runs 15 residues. V lost 3 bases to trimming and J lost 0 bases, with 8 bases between them. From 15-18 subjects, over 190 million TCR-beta sequences were obtained in each sequencing run. TCRdb itself ran the 5' RACE reads through MiXCR, one entry per CDR3 protein. The sample has about 95,000 distinct CDR3 sequences, around 3.3% seen once. This sequence was found in a woman between 18 and 29 years old with multiple sclerosis. The specimen sequenced was PBMCs. V and J are TRBV12-3 or TRBV12-4 and TRBJ2-2; D gene ambiguous. For the CDR3, the DNA is TGTGCCAGCAGTTTGGGTCTAGCGAACACCGGGGAGCTGTTTTTT. It specifies CASSLGLANTGELFF.